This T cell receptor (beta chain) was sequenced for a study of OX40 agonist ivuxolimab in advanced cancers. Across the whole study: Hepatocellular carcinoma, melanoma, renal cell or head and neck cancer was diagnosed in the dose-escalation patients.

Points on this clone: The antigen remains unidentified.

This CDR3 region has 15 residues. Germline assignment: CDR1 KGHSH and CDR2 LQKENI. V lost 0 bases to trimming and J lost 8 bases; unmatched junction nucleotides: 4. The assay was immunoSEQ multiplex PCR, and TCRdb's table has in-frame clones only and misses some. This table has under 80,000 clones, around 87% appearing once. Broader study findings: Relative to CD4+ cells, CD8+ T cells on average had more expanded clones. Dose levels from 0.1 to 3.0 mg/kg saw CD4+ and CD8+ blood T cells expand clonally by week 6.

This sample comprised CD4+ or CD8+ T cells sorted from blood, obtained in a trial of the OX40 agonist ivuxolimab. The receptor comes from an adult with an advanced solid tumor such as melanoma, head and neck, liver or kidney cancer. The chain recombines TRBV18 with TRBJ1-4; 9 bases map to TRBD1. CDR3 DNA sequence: TGTGCCAGCTCACCACCACAGGGGGCAAGGGAAAAACTGTTTTTT. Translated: CASSPPQGAREKLFF.